This T cell receptor (beta chain) was obtained from a study of shared clonotypes between healthy human individuals. Regarding the study as a whole: As a rule, naive subsets had a larger estimated richness than memory subsets.

Terminally differentiated effector memory CD45RA+ cells were left out of the naive CD8 fraction, which was CD45RO-negative and positively selected for CCR7. The CDR3 runs 14 residues. Germline V gene data show CDR1 as MNHEY and CDR2 as SMNVEV (reference sequence). The V end lost 4 bases, the J end lost 3 bases, and 13 bases lay between the germline ends. With respect to this clone: Its antigen is not identified.

Genomic DNA of every subset was divided equally among multiple immunoSEQ plates. TCRdb keeps only in-frame clones here, not all; method: immunoSEQ multiplex PCR. In the table there are 800,000 to 950,000 clones, around 96% of which are singletons. Sequencing used naive CD8+ T cells sorted from blood. The chain carries TRBV27 and TRBJ2-7, with D possibly being TRBD1 (7 bases). The TCR originated in a man aged 25-40 years in good health. In DNA, the CDR3 is TGTGCCAGCAGTTGGGGCGGGGACAGCTACGAGCAGTACTTC. This codes for CASSWGGDSYEQYF.